A single T cell receptor beta chain is shown here with its context. Its antigen is as yet unknown. Germline values: CDR1 GTSNPN, CDR2 SVGIG (reference sequence). V lost 6 bases to trimming and J lost 1 base, with 6 bases between them. CDR3 size: 11 residues. This record belongs to a study of Graves' ophthalmopathy and Graves' hyperthyroidism. General study findings and limits: Ophthalmopathy versus stable hyperthyroidism: 13-signature model gave roughly 88% sensitivity, 81.08% specificity.

Uncontrolled infections, other autoimmune diseases, pregnancy or lactation barred patients from enrollment. The TCR beta CDR3 regions underwent amplification from RNA transcripts. RT-PCR was first run with HTBI primers, then multiplex PCR in a second round. TCRdb analysed the multiplex PCR reads with MiXCR anew, one entry per CDR3 protein. There are hundreds of thousands of distinct CDR3 sequences in the sample; roughly an eighth occur only once, and roughly 10% lies in the top ten. The receptor's source is a woman younger than 45 with Graves' ophthalmopathy. The V and J genes are TRBV30 and TRBJ1-1, with D uncertain. The sequenced material came from blood. The CDR3: CACQTNTEAFF. The CDR3 nucleotides are TGTGCCTGCCAAACGAACACTGAAGCTTTCTTT.